This TCR beta chain came from a study of blood T cell repertoires in COVID-19. Background on the study: The cDNA or gDNA used as material had been derived from T cells, B-cell-depleted T cells, or PBMCs.

As originally analysed: Estimated nucleated cell counts came from reference gene primer amplification. Generated by immunoSEQ multiplex PCR, the TCRdb table keeps only in-frame clones and is missing some. The DNA gave D and trimming, while V, J and clone size come from that table. The table lists over 70,000 clones, 80% of them singletons. Per germline, CDR1 SGHRS and CDR2 YFSETQ. The CDR3 runs 15 residues. The V segment lost 0 bases and the J segment 9 bases; nucleotides outside the gene matches: 3. The clonotype originates from an elderly woman with acute or convalescent COVID-19. The sample consisted of peripheral blood. V is TRBV5-1 and J is TRBJ2-5; TRBD2 aligns across 15 bases. The CDR3 sequence is CASSLVGLAGGSQYF. The CDR3 coding sequence is TGCGCCAGCAGCTTGGTAGGACTAGCGGGGGGGTCCCAGTACTTC.